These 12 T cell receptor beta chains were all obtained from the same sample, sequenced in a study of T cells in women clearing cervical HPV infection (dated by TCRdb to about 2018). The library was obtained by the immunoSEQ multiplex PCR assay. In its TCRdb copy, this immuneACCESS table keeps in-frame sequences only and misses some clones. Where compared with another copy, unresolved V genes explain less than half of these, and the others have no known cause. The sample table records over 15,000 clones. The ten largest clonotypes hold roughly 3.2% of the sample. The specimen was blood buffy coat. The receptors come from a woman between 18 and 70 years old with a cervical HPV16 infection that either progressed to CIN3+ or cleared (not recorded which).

The CDR3 bases that were read are TGTGCCAGCAGCTTAGTTGACAGGGGCAGGGAAAAA. It encodes CASSLVDRGREK. The CDR3 in its entirety is CASSLVDRGREKLFF. The chain joins TRBV7-9 to TRBJ1-4; 8 bases are a match to TRBD1. The read is 3 residues too short to cover the CDR3 end, so that end is filled in from the germline J gene. V lost 1 base, J lost 8 bases, and 6 bases stayed unmatched. Germline V gene sequence: CDR1 SEHNR, CDR2 FQNEAQ (reference sequence). The CDR3 consists of 15 residues.

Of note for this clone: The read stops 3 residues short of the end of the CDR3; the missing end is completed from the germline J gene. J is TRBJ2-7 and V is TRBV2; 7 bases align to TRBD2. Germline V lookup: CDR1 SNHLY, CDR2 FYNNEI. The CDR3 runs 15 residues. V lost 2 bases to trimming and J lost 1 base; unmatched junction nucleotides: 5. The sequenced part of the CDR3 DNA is TGTGCCAGCAGTGAAATAGAGCGGGGATCCTACGAG. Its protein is CASSEIERGSYE. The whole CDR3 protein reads CASSEIERGSYEQYF.

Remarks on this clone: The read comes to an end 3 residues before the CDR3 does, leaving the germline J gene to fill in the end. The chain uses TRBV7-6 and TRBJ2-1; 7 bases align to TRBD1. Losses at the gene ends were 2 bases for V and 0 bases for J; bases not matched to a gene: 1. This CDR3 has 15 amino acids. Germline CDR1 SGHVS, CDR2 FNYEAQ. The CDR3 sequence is CASSLSGGSYNEQFF. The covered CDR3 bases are TGTGCCAGCAGCTTATCAGGGGGCTCCTACAATGAG.

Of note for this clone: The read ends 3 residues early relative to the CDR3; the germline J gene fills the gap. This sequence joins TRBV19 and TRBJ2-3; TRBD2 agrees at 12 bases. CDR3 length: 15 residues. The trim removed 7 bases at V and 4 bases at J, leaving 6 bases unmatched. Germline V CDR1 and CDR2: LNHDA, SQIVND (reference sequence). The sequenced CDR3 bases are TGTGCCAGTAAATTTGGGACTAGCGGGTCAGATACG. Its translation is CASKFGTSGSDT. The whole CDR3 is CASKFGTSGSDTQYF.

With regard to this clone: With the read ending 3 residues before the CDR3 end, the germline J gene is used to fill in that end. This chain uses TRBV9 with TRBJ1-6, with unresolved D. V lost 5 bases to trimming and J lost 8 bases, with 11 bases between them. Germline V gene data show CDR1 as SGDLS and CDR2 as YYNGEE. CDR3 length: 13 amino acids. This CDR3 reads CASSGGRDSPLHF. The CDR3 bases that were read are TGTGCCAGCAGTGGCGGGAGGGATTCACCC. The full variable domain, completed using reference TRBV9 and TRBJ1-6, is DSGVTQTPKHLITATGQRVTLRCSPRSGDLSVYWYQQSLDQGLQFLIQYYNGEERAKGNILERFSAQQFPDLHSELNLSSLELGDSALYFCASSGGRDSPLHFGNGTRLTVT.

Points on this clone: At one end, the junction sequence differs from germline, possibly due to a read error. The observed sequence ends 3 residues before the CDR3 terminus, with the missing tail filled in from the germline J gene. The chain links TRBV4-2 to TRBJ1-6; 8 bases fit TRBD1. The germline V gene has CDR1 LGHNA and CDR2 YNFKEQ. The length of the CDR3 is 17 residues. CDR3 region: CASSQETGGSYNSPLHF. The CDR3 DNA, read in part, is TGCGCCAGCAGCCAAGAAACAGGGGGCTCCTATAATTCACCC.

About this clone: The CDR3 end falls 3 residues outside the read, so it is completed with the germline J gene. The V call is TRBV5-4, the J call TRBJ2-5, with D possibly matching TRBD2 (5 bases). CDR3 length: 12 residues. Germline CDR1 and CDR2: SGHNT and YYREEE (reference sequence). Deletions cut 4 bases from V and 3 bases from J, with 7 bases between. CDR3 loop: CASSRTEETQYF. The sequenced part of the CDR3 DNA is TGTGCCAGCAGCCGGACTGAAGAGACC.

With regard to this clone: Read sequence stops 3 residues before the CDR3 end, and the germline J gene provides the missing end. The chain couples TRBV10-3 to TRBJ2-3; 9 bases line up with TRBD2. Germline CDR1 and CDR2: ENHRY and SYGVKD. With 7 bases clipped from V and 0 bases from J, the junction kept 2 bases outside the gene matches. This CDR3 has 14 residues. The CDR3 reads CAITAGGSTDTQYF. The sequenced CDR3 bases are TGTGCCATCACGGCGGGGGGGAGCACAGATACG.

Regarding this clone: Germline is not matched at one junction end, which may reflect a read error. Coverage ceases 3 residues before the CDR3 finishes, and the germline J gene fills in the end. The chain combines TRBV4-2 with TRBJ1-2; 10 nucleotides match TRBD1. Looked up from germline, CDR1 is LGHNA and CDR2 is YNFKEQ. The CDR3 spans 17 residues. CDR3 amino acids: CASSQAIVGQGYYGYTF. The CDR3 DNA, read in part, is TGCGCCAGCAGCCAAGCCATTGTGGGACAGGGGTACTATGGC.

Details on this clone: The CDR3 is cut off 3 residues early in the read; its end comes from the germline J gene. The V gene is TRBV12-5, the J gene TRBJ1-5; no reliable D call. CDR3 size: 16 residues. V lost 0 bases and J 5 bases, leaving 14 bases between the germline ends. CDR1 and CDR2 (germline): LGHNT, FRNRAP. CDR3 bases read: TGTGCTAGTGGTTTGGTAGCCCCGCGGGGAGATCAGCCC. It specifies CASGLVAPRGDQP. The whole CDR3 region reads CASGLVAPRGDQPQHF.

This CDR3 is CASSLRGNQPQHF. The part of the CDR3 DNA that was read is TGTGCCAGCAGCTTAAGGGGCAATCAGCCC. The chain links TRBV7-2 to TRBJ1-5; D unclear. The read gets to within 3 residues of the CDR3 end, and the germline J gene fills in the rest. Trimming shortened V by 2 bases and J by 2 bases, and 4 bases separated the two germline ends. There are 13 residues in the CDR3. Per germline, CDR1 SGHTA and CDR2 FQGNSA.

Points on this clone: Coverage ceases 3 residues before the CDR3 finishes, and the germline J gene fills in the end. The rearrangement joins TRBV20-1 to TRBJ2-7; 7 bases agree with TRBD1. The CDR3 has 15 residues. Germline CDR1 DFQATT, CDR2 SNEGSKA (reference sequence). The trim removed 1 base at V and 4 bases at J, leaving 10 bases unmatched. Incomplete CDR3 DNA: TGCAGTGCTAGAGGGTTGACAGGGCATCAATACGAG. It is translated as CSARGLTGHQYE. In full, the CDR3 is CSARGLTGHQYEQYF.